Described below is a single T cell receptor beta chain sequence and its context. The source of the sample is a study of blood T cell repertoires in COVID-19. The CDR3 is 17 amino acids. The germline V gene has CDR1 SGDLS and CDR2 YYNGEE. J was trimmed by 7 bases and V by 3 bases; bases with no gene match: 17. TCRdb keeps only in-frame clones here, not all; method: immunoSEQ multiplex PCR. Among over 75,000 clones listed, 90% to 95% were seen once. Input material: peripheral blood. The receptor's source is a man in his sixties with acute or convalescent COVID-19. The V gene is TRBV9, the J gene TRBJ2-7, with 9 bases that match TRBD1. The CDR3 loop reads CASSEGPRTGEKKEQYF. The CDR3 DNA follows: TGTGCCAGCAGCGAAGGGCCTCGGACAGGGGAAAAGAAAGAGCAGTACTTC.